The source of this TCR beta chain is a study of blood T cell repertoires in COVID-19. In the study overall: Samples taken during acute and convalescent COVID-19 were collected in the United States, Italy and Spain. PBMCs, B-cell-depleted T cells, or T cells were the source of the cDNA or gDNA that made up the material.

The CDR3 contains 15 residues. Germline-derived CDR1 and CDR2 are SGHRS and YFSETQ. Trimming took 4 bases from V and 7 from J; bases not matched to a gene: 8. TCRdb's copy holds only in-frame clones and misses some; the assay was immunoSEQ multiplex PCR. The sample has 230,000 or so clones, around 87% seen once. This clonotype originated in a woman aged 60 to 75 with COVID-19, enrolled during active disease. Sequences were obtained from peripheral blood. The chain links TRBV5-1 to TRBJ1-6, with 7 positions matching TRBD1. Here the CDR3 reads CASSPSGTANSPLHF. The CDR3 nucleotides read TGCGCCAGCAGCCCCTCCGGGACAGCGAATTCACCCCTCCACTTT.